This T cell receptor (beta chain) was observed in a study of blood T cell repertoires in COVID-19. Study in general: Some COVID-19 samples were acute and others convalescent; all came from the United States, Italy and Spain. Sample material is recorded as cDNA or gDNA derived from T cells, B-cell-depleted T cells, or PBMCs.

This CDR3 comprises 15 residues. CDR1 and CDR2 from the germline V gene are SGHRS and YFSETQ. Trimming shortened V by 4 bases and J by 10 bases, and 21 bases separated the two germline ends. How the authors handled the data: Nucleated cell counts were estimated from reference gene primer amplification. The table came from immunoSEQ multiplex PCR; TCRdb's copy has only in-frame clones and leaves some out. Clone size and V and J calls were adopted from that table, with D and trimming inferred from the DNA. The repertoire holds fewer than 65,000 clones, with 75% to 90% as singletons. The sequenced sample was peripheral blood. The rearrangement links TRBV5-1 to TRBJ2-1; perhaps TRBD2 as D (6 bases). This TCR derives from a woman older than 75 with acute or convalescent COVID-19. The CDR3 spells CASSPQPGVPSEQFF. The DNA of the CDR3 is TGCGCCAGCAGCCCCCAACCGGGAGTACCTTCCGAGCAGTTCTTC.